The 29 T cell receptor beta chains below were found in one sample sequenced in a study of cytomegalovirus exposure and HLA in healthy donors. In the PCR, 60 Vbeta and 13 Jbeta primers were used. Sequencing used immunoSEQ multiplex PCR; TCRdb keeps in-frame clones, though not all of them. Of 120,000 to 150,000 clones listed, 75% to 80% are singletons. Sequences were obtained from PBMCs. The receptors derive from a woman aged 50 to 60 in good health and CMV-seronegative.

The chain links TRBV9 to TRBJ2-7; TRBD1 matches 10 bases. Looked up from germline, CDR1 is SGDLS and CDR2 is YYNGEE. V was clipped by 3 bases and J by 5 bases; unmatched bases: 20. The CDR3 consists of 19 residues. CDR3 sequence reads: CASSAVDQGGTGVFHEQYF. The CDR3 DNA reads TGTGCCAGCAGCGCAGTAGATCAAGGCGGGACAGGGGTTTTCCACGAGCAGTACTTC.

CDR3 DNA sequence: TGTGCCACGGGGGGACAGGAGCGGCCCGGGAGTTCACCCCTCCACTTT. The encoded protein is CATGGQERPGSSPLHF. V and J are TRBV4-2 and TRBJ1-6, with TRBD1 identical over 8 bases. Per germline, CDR1 LGHNA and CDR2 YNFKEQ. The CDR3 consists of 16 residues. Losses at the gene ends were 10 bases for V and 9 bases for J; bases not matched to a gene: 17.

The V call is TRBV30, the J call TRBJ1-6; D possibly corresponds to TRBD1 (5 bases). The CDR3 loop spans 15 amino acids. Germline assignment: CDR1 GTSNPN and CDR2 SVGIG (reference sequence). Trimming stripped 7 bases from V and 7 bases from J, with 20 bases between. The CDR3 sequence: CAFSLQTGLNSPLHF. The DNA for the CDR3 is TGTGCCTTTAGCCTTCAAACAGGATTAAATTCACCCCTCCACTTT.

CDR3 residues: CASSLSRGSTEAFF. CDR3 DNA: TGTGCCAGCAGCTTAAGCAGGGGGAGCACTGAAGCTTTCTTT. The V call is TRBV7-8, the J call TRBJ1-1; 7 positions agree with TRBD1. Germline lookup yields CDR1 SGHVS and CDR2 FQNEAQ. This CDR3 has 14 residues. V was clipped by 2 bases and J by 4 bases; unmatched bases: 4.

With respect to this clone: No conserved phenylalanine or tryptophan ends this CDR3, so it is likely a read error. The CDR3 DNA reads TGCGCCAGCAGCCAAGCAGGGTTGGGGAACACTGAAGCTTTCGTT. Amino acid sequence: CASSQAGLGNTEAFV. The rearrangement uses TRBV4-1 and TRBJ1-1; a possible D gene is TRBD1 (5 bases). CDR3 size: 15 residues. V lost 1 base, J lost 1 base, and 10 bases lay in between. The germline gives CDR1 MGHRA, CDR2 YSYEKL.

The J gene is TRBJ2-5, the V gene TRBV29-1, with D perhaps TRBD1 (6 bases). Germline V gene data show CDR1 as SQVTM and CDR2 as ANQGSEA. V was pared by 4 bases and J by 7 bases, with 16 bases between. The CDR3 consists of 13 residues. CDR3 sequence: CSVGGGSVGTQYF. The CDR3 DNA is TGCAGCGTTGGTGGGGGCTCCGTTGGGACCCAGTACTTC.

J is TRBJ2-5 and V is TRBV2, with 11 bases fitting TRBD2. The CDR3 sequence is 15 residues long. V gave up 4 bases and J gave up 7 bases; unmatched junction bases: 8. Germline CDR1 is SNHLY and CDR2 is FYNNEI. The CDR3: CASSGLAGGVGTQYF. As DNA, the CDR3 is TGTGCCAGCAGTGGGTTAGCGGGGGGGGTGGGGACCCAGTACTTC.

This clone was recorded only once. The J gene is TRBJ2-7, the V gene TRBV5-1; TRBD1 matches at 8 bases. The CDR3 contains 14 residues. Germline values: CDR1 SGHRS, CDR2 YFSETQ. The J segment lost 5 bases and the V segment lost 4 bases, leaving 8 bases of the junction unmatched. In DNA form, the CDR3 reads TGCGCCAGCAGCCCAGGACAGGGTGGGGACGAGCAGTACTTC. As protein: CASSPGQGGDEQYF.

Here the CDR3 reads CASFEDGGAYNEQFF. The CDR3, as DNA: TGTGCCAGCTTTGAGGACGGGGGGGCCTACAATGAGCAGTTCTTC. V and J are TRBV2 and TRBJ2-1, with 8 nucleotides matching TRBD2. The CDR3 sequence is 15 residues long. Germline CDR1 SNHLY, CDR2 FYNNEI. The junction had 8 bases not matched to a gene; V was cut back by 8 bases and J by 2 bases.

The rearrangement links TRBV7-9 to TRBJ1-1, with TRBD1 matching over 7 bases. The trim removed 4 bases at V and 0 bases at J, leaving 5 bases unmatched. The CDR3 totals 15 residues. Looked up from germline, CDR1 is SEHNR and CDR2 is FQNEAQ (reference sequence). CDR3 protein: CASSSRQGMNTEAFF. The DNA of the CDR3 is TGTGCCAGCAGCTCACGACAGGGTATGAACACTGAAGCTTTCTTT.

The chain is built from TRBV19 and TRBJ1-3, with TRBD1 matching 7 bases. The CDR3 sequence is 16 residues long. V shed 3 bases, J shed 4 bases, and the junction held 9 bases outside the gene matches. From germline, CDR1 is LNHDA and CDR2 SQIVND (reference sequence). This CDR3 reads CASSMGTGAAGNTIYF. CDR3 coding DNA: TGTGCCAGTAGTATGGGCACAGGGGCCGCGGGAAACACCATATATTTT.

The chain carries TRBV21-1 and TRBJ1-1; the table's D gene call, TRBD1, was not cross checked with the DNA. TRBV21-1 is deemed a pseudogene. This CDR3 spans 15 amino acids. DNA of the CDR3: TGTGCCAGCAGCGCTACTTGGGACAGGGAGAGCCCGTGCCCCTTT. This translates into CASSATWDRESPCPF.

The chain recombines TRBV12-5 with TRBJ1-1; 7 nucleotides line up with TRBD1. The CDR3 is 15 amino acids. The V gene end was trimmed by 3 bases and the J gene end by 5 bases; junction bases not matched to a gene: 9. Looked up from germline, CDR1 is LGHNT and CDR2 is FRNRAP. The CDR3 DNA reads TGTGCTAGTGGTTTCCTAGGGGGCGGGGGGACTGAAGCTTTCTTT. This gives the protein CASGFLGGGGTEAFF.

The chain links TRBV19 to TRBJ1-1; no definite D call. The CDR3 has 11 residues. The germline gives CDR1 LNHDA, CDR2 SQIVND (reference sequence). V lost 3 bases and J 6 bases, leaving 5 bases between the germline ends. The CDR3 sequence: CASSILSEAFF. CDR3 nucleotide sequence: TGTGCCAGTAGTATTTTATCTGAAGCTTTCTTT.

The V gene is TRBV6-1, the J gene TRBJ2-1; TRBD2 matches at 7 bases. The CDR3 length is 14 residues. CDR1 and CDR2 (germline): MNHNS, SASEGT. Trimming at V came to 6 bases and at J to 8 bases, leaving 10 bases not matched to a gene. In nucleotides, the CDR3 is TGTGCCAGCAGAAGATTCATGGGAGGGCATGAGCAGTTCTTC. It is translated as CASRRFMGGHEQFF.

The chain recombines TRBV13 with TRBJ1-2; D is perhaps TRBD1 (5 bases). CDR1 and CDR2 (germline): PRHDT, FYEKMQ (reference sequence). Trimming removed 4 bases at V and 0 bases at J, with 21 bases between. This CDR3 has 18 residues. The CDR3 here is CASSSSWRADTTNYGYTF. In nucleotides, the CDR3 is TGTGCCAGCAGCTCCTCCTGGAGGGCGGACACAACTAACTATGGCTACACCTTC.

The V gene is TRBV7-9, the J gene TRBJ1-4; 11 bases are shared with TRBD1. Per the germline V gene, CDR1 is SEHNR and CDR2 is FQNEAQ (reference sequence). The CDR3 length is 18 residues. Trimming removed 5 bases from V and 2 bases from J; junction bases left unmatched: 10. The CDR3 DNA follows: TGTGCCAGCAGCCTGGACAGGGGGCGAGTCGAGACTAATGAAAAACTGTTTTTT. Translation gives CASSLDRGRVETNEKLFF.

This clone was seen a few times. CDR3 loop: CASSLVGLADNTGELFF. The DNA for the CDR3 is TGTGCCAGCAGCTTAGTGGGACTAGCGGATAACACCGGGGAGCTGTTTTTT. The chain links TRBV7-6 to TRBJ2-2; 11 bases fit TRBD2. Per germline, CDR1 SGHVS and CDR2 FNYEAQ. V gave up 1 base and J gave up 2 bases; unmatched junction bases: 3. The CDR3 runs to 17 residues.

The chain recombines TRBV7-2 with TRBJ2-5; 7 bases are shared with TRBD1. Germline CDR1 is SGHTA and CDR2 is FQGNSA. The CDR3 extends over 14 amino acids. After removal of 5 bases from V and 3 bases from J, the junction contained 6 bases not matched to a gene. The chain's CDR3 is CASSPDRFKETQYF. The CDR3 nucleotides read TGTGCCAGCAGCCCGGACAGGTTTAAAGAGACCCAGTACTTC.

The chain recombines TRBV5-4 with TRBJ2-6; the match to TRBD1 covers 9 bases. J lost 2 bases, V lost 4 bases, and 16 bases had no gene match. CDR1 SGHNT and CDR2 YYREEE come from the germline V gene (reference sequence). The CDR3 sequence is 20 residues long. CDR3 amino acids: CASSPYMGTGSLAGANVLTF. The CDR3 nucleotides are TGTGCCAGCAGCCCCTATATGGGGACAGGGTCCCTAGCTGGGGCCAACGTCCTGACTTTC.

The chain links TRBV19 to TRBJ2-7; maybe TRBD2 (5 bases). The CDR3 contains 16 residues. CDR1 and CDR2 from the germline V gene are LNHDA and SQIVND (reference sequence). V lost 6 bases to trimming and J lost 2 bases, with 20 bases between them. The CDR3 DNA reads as TGTGCCAGTAGCCCTCACTTGAGCGGCGGAGCCTACGAGCAGTACTTC. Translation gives CASSPHLSGGAYEQYF.

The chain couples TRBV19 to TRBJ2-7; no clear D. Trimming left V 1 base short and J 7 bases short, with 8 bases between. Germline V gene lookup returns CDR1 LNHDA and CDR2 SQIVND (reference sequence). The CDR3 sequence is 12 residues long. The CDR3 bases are TGTGCCAGTAGTATAGGGCCAGGTGAGCAGTACTTC. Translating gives CASSIGPGEQYF.

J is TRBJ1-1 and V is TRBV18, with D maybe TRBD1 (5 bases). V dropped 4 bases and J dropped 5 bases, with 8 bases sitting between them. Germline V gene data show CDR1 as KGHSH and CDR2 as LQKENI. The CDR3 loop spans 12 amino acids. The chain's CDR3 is CASSRRGTEAFF. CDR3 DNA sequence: TGTGCCAGCTCACGTAGGGGAACTGAAGCTTTCTTT.

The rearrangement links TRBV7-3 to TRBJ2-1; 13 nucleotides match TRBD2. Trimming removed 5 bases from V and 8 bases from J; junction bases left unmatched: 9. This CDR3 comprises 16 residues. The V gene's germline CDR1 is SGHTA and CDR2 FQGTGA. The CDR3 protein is CASSHQLAGGPDEQFF. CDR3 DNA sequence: TGTGCCAGCAGCCACCAACTAGCGGGGGGGCCGGATGAGCAGTTCTTC.

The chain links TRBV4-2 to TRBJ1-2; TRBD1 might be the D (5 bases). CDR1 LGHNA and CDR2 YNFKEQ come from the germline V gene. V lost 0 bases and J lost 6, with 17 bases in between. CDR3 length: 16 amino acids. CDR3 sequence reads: CASSQDRGVAGHGYTF. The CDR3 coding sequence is TGTGCCAGCAGCCAAGATCGGGGGGTCGCAGGCCATGGCTACACCTTC.

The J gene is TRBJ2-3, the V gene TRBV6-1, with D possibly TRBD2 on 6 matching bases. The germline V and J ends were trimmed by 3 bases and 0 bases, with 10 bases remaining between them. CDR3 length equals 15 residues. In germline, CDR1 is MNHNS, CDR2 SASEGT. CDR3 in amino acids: CASSDQEGSTDTQYF. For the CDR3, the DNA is TGTGCCAGCAGTGATCAGGAGGGGAGCACAGATACGCAGTATTTT.

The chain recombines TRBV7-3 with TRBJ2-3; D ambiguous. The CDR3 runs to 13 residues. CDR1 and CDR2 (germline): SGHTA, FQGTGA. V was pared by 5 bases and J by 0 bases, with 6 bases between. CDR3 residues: CASSVISTDTQYF. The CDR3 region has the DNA TGTGCCAGCAGCGTTATTAGCACAGATACGCAGTATTTT.

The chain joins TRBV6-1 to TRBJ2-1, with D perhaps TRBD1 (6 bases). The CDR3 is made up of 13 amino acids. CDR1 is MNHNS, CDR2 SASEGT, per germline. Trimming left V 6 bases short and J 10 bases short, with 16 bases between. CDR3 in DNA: TGTGCCAGCAGCCTACGGACAGCCGGAGAGCAGTTCTTC. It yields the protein CASSLRTAGEQFF.

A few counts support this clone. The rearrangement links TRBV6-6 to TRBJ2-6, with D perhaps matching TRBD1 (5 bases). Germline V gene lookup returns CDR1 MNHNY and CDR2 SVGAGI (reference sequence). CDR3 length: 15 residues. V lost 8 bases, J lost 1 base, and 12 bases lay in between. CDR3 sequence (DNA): TGTGCCAGCGGAACAGGTCTATCTGGGGCCAACGTCCTGACTTTC. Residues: CASGTGLSGANVLTF.